This TCR beta chain was retrieved from a study of cytomegalovirus exposure and HLA in healthy donors. Overall study context: As an earlier analysis found, 180 million or so T cells yielded approximately 110 million unique TCR beta sequences.

A few counts support this clone. The antigen remains unidentified. This CDR3 has 14 amino acids. Trimming cost V 5 bases and J 2 bases; bases outside gene matches: 2. Germline V gene data show CDR1 as KGHSH and CDR2 as LQKENI. The PCR employed 60 Vbeta primers together with 13 Jbeta primers. Sequenced by immunoSEQ multiplex PCR; TCRdb stores in-frame clones only, minus some. The sample comprises 200,000 to 300,000 clones, around four fifths of which are singletons, and about 2% rests with the top ten. General study points: One cluster of highly shared sequence variants probably arose as a sequencing artifact. Reportedly, TCR beta sequences accurately predicted HLA-A and HLA-B alleles in most subjects.

This clonotype was sampled from a woman in her thirties or forties in good health and CMV-seropositive. Source material: PBMCs. The chain recombines TRBV18 with TRBJ2-7, with 11 bases lining up with TRBD1. The CDR3 protein is CASSADRGPYEQYF. CDR3 bases: TGTGCCAGCTCAGCGGACAGGGGGCCCTACGAGCAGTACTTC.